This record concerns one TCR beta chain sequence. Its antigen is not known. These data belong to a study of T cell responses to AZD1222 COVID-19 vaccine. Study findings and constraints: Donor demographics were predominantly white British with a female majority; clonal diversity may be underestimated. Repertoire sampling occurred only after the peak T cell response. Epitopes outside B.1.351 and B.1.1.7 mutated regions reportedly drew nearly half of spike TCRs. There were vaccine-associated CD4 TCRs across spike, dominant at 160-218 and 743-854.

The CDR3 contains 13 residues. V was shortened by 0 bases and J by 6 bases, with 8 bases between the two germline ends. Germline values: CDR1 SEHNR, CDR2 FQNEAQ (reference sequence). Assay used: immunoSEQ multiplex PCR; TCRdb lists only in-frame clones, some missing. Altogether 150,000 to 200,000 clones are present, roughly 92% being singletons, with the ten largest covering 1% to 1.5%. This rearrangement joins TRBV7-9 to TRBJ1-2, with D tentatively TRBD1 (5 bases). The sequence was collected from an adult who received the AZD1222 COVID-19 vaccine. The input for sequencing was peripheral blood, taken 28 days after the second AZD1222 dose. CDR3 sequence: CASSLARRDGYTF. The CDR3 coding sequence is TGTGCCAGCAGCTTAGCGCGCAGGGATGGCTACACCTTC. Full variable domain (outside the CDR3, taken from reference TRBV7-9 and TRBJ1-2): DTGVSQNPRHKITKRGQNVTFRCDPISEHNRLYWYRQTLGQGPEFLTYFQNEAQLEKSRLLSDRFSAERPKGSFSTLEIQRTEQGDSAMYLCASSLARRDGYTFGSGTRLTVV.